The sequence of this T cell receptor (beta chain) was determined in a study of T-cell memory formation after mild COVID-19. Study-wide results and limits: While clones contracting from day 15 to 85 were balanced between CD4 and CD8, later expanders leaned CD4+.

TCRdb reanalysed the 5' RACE reads using MiXCR and keeps one entry per CDR3 protein. The repertoire holds some 210,000 distinct CDR3 sequences, with about 16% as singletons. V shed 8 bases and J 5 bases; nucleotides not matched to a gene: 8. The CDR3 consists of 15 residues. This clonotype was picked up many times. Its matching antigen is unknown. The receptor comes from an adult woman who had mild COVID-19 (a few samples of this study predate the infection). Cell type and time point are not known. The sequenced material came from PBMCs or a T cell subset sorted from them (not recorded which). This chain joins TRBV12-3 or TRBV12-4 and TRBJ1-5; 11 bases fit TRBD1. DNA for the CDR3: TGTGCCAGCGTGGGGACAGGGGGGACAGATCAGCCCCAGCATTTT. It translates to CASVGTGGTDQPQHF.